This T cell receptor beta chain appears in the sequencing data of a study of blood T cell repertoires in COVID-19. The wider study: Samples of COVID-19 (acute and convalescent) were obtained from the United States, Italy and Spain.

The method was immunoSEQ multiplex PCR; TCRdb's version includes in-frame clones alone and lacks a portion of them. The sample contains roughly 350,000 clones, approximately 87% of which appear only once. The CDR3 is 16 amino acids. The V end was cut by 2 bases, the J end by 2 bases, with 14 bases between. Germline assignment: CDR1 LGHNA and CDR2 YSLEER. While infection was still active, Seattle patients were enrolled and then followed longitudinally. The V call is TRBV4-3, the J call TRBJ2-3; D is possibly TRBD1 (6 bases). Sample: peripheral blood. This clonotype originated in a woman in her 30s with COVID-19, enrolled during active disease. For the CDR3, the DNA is TGCGCCAGCAGCCAATTGGGACACCCGATCACAGATACGCAGTATTTT. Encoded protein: CASSQLGHPITDTQYF.